This T cell receptor beta chain emerged from a study of siplizumab effects on memory and regulatory T cells. Whole-study results and caveats: Suppression by proliferating Tregs derived from siplizumab cultures was not verified. Memory cells that were CD4+ and unstimulated gave rise to alloreactive sequences, which siplizumab significantly reduced.

V was pared by 2 bases and J by 0 bases, with 1 base of the junction left unmatched. There are 16 residues in the CDR3. Germline loops: CDR1 SGHTA, CDR2 FQGNSA. Generated by immunoSEQ multiplex PCR, the TCRdb table keeps only in-frame clones and is missing some. Of approximately 100,000 clones in the sample, about nine tenths are singletons; the top ten hold about 2.4%. Worth noting for this clone: What it binds is unknown.

This chain links TRBV7-2 with TRBJ2-6; 7 nucleotides agree with TRBD2. The TCR originated in a human donor in good health. Some clones in this sample may be carry-over from other donors' samples. Sample: CD4+ T cells sorted from blood. The CDR3 sequence is CASSLSGGSGANVLTF. DNA of the CDR3: TGTGCCAGCAGCTTATCGGGGGGCTCTGGGGCCAACGTCCTGACTTTC. The whole variable domain, filled in from reference TRBV7-2 and TRBJ2-6, reads GAGVSQSPSNKVTEKGKDVELRCDPISGHTALYWYRQSLGQGLEFLIYFQGNSAPDKSGLPSDRFSAERTGGSVSTLTIQRTQQEDSAVYLCASSLSGGSGANVLTFGAGSRLTVL.